This T cell receptor beta chain was retrieved from a study of blood T cell repertoires in COVID-19. Study-level background: T cells, B-cell-depleted T cells, or PBMCs supplied cDNA or gDNA.

Cohort placement rested on clinical history that participants reported themselves. Among Cohort 3 donors, those recovered had two negative PCRs, clearance, or symptom resolution. Sequencing was performed with immunoSEQ multiplex PCR; in TCRdb, only in-frame clones are kept and a portion is missing. The repertoire holds 450,000 to 500,000 clones, with about 85% as singletons. This TCR derives from a woman between 18 and 30 years old who had recovered from COVID-19. Material: PBMCs or T cells enriched from blood (not recorded which).

In DNA form, the CDR3 reads TGTGCCAGCAGCTTAAGGCGGGGGGGCTCGGAGACCCAGTACTTC. This codes for CASSLRRGGSETQYF. The genes are TRBV7-2 and TRBJ2-5, with 9 bases aligning to TRBD2. The J segment lost 5 bases and the V segment lost 2 bases, leaving 6 bases of the junction unmatched. CDR3 size: 15 residues. Germline-derived CDR1 and CDR2 are SGHTA and FQGNSA.